The 27 T cell receptor beta chains below come from one sample, sequenced in a study of T cell repertoires in cytomegalovirus infection. Using its own MiXCR run on the reads, TCRdb lists one record per CDR3 protein. The table lists about 500,000 distinct CDR3 sequences, 33% of them singletons, with about a sixth in the top ten. Antigens for these TCRs are unknown. Sequences were derived from cultured PBMCs, sampled from culture after CMV antigen stimulation. The receptors were gathered from a human donor in good health (CMV status not recorded). Some clones in this sample may be carry-over from other donors' samples.

V gene TRBV11-2 combines with J gene TRBJ1-3, with a tentative D call TRBD1 (6 bases). CDR3 size: 15 residues. With 5 bases removed from V and 2 bases from J, the gap between germline ends came to 13 bases. CDR1 and CDR2 from the germline V gene are SGHAT and FQNNGV. The CDR3 nucleotides are TGTGCCAGCAGCGCCGGGGCAGGGGCTGGAAACACCATATATTTT. Translated, it gives CASSAGAGAGNTIYF.

This clonotype was observed many times. This chain connects TRBV7-2 to TRBJ1-1; D might be TRBD1 (6 bases). Trimming pared 4 bases from V and 5 bases from J, leaving 11 bases between. The germline CDR1 and CDR2 sequences are SGHTA and FQGNSA. CDR3 length: 13 amino acids. The CDR3 nucleotides are TGTGCCAGCAGCTCCCGACAGGTAACTGAAGCTTTCTTT. Translation gives CASSSRQVTEAFF.

This clonotype was found a few times. The genes are TRBV6-2 or TRBV6-3 and TRBJ2-7; 9 bases are shared with TRBD2. V lost 1 base and J lost 1; bases outside the gene matches: 2. The CDR3 spans 15 residues. Germline lookup yields CDR1 MNHEY and CDR2 SVGEGT. The CDR3 sequence: CASSYLAGASYEQYF. CDR3 nucleotides: TGTGCCAGCAGTTACTTAGCGGGAGCTTCCTACGAGCAGTACTTC.

The V call is TRBV7-2, the J call TRBJ1-6; 7 bases agree with TRBD1. With V trimmed by 1 base and J by 9 bases, 6 bases remained unmatched. The CDR3 is 15 residues long. Per the germline V gene, CDR1 is SGHTA and CDR2 is FQGNSA. In nucleotides, the CDR3 is TGTGCCAGCAGCTTAGTAAAGGGGGCGTTTTCACCCCTCCACTTT. Protein sequence: CASSLVKGAFSPLHF. The variable domain in full, with the rest retrieved from reference TRBV7-2 and TRBJ1-6, is GAGVSQSPSNKVTEKGKDVELRCDPISGHTALYWYRQSLGQGLEFLIYFQGNSAPDKSGLPSDRFSAERTGGSVSTLTIQRTQQEDSAVYLCASSLVKGAFSPLHFGNGTRLTVT.

This clonotype was counted only a few times. The chain carries TRBV4-1 and TRBJ2-7; TRBD2 matches at 8 bases. Germline V gene sequence: CDR1 MGHRA, CDR2 YSYEKL. This CDR3 spans 13 amino acids. Trimming removed 11 bases from V and 0 bases from J; junction bases left unmatched: 6. CDR3 sequence: CAVTGGDSYEQYV. The CDR3 DNA is TGCGCCGTCACCGGGGGGGACTCCTACGAGCAGTACGTC.

This clonotype was recorded only once. The rearrangement uses TRBV7-9 and TRBJ2-7, with a weak D call TRBD1 (5 bases). V was clipped by 4 bases and J by 5 bases, with 18 bases between them. From germline, CDR1 is SEHNR and CDR2 FQNEAQ (reference sequence). The CDR3 extends over 15 amino acids. CDR3 amino acids: CASSSSGPRGDEQYF. The CDR3 coding sequence is TGTGCCAGCAGCTCTTCAGGCCCAAGGGGTGACGAGCAGTACTTC.

As for this clonotype: This may be a read error, as it is one base from a much larger clone. CDR3 nucleotide sequence: TGTGCCAGCAGCTTAGATTCCACCAGCGCTGGGACGTCACCCTTCCACTTT. This translates into CASSLDSTSAGTSPFHF. J is TRBJ1-6 and V is TRBV7-2; D is perhaps TRBD1 (5 bases). Germline CDR1 SGHTA, CDR2 FQGNSA. The CDR3 length is 17 residues.

The DNA of the CDR3 is TGTGCCAGCAGCTTAGCCGGGGATTATAGCAATCAGCCCCAGCATTTT. Encoded protein: CASSLAGDYSNQPQHF. The chain carries TRBV7-9 and TRBJ1-5, with D hard to call. The germline V gene has CDR1 SEHNR and CDR2 FQNEAQ (reference sequence). This CDR3 spans 16 amino acids. V lost 0 bases and J lost 0, with 9 bases in between.

The chain uses TRBV15 and TRBJ1-1; D is ambiguous. Trimming removed 1 base from V and 3 bases from J, with 9 bases in between. The CDR3 covers 14 residues. In germline, CDR1 is LNHNV, CDR2 YYDKDF (reference sequence). In nucleotides, the CDR3 is TGTGCCACCAGCAGAGTACAACCAGACACTGAAGCTTTCTTT. Translation: CATSRVQPDTEAFF.

This clonotype was seen a few times. The chain links TRBV7-9 to TRBJ1-4, with D uncertain. Germline CDR1 and CDR2: SEHNR and FQNEAQ (reference sequence). The CDR3 contains 13 residues. The V gene lost 7 bases and the J gene lost 3 bases, with 9 bases spanning the gap. CDR3 nucleotides: TGTGCCAGCACCCGGAGCTCTAATGAAAAACTGTTTTTT. It codes for CASTRSSNEKLFF.

The V and J genes are TRBV7-9 and TRBJ1-2; TRBD1 aligns across 7 bases. Looked up from germline, CDR1 is SEHNR and CDR2 is FQNEAQ (reference sequence). J was trimmed by 9 bases and V by 1 base; bases with no gene match: 5. The CDR3 has 13 amino acids. DNA of the CDR3: TGTGCCAGCAGCTTAGAGGGGGCGCGAAGCTACACCTTC. It yields the protein CASSLEGARSYTF. Drawing the rest from reference TRBV7-9 and TRBJ1-2, the complete variable domain is DTGVSQNPRHKITKRGQNVTFRCDPISEHNRLYWYRQTLGQGPEFLTYFQNEAQLEKSRLLSDRFSAERPKGSFSTLEIQRTEQGDSAMYLCASSLEGARSYTFGSGTRLTVV.

This clonotype appeared many times. The chain is built from TRBV7-2 and TRBJ1-5, with D maybe TRBD1 (5 bases). The V and J ends lost 5 bases and 6 bases respectively, with 11 bases between them. The CDR3 extends over 13 amino acids. Germline V CDR1 and CDR2: SGHTA, FQGNSA. The CDR3, as DNA: TGTGCCAGCAGCCCCCAGGGCGGTCAGCCCCAGCATTTT. As protein: CASSPQGGQPQHF.

V usage is TRBV28 and J usage is TRBJ2-3; 16 nucleotides align to TRBD2. J lost 4 bases, V lost 11 bases, and 9 bases had no gene match. The length of the CDR3 is 16 residues. Germline V gives CDR1 MDHEN, CDR2 SYDVKM. The CDR3 sequence is CASGTSGRDGADTQYF. CDR3 DNA sequence: TGTGCCTCCGGGACTAGCGGGAGGGACGGCGCAGATACGCAGTATTTT.

The chain combines TRBV6-2 or TRBV6-3 with TRBJ2-7; D ambiguous. V lost 6 bases to trimming and J lost 6 bases, with 15 bases between them. There are 13 residues in the CDR3. Germline CDR1 MNHEY, CDR2 SVGEGT. The CDR3 region is CASSGLVFSEQYF. In DNA, the CDR3 is TGTGCCAGCAGCGGTTTGGTATTCAGCGAGCAGTACTTC.

This clonotype was found a few times. The chain uses TRBV5-4 and TRBJ2-1; TRBD2 matches at 9 bases. Germline loops: CDR1 SGHNT, CDR2 YYREEE (reference sequence). The J segment lost 2 bases and the V segment lost 5 bases, leaving 8 bases of the junction unmatched. This CDR3 comprises 16 residues. The CDR3 region is CASSLLAGPTYNEQFF. The CDR3 nucleotides are TGTGCCAGCAGTCTGCTAGCGGGGCCAACCTACAATGAGCAGTTCTTC.

This clonotype was detected a few times. The chain carries TRBV12-3 or TRBV12-4 and TRBJ1-4; D gene unclear. This CDR3 is 11 amino acids long. V lost 8 bases and J 8 bases, leaving 9 bases between the germline ends. Here the CDR3 DNA reads TGTGCCAGCGGAAAAGCAGAAAAACTGTTTTTT. It specifies CASGKAEKLFF.

V and J are TRBV7-6 and TRBJ2-1; TRBD1 agrees at 7 bases. The V gene end was trimmed by 5 bases and the J gene end by 6 bases; junction bases not matched to a gene: 10. CDR1 is SGHVS and CDR2 is FNYEAQ in the germline V gene. The CDR3 consists of 15 residues. This CDR3 is CASSPEGARFNEQFF. CDR3 DNA sequence: TGTGCCAGCAGCCCCGAGGGGGCTCGTTTCAATGAGCAGTTCTTC.

The chain couples TRBV11-1 to TRBJ2-3; 9 bases agree with TRBD2. Germline V gene sequence: CDR1 SGHAT, CDR2 FQDESV (reference sequence). The V gene end was trimmed by 2 bases and the J gene end by 4 bases; junction bases not matched to a gene: 4. This CDR3 spans 15 amino acids. The CDR3 nucleotides are TGTGCCAGCAGCTTAAGGCGGGAGGGATCAGATACGCAGTATTTT. Its translation: CASSLRREGSDTQYF. Together with reference TRBV11-1 and TRBJ2-3, the CDR3 gives the full variable domain: EAEVAQSPRYKITEKSQAVAFWCDPISGHATLYWYRQILGQGPELLVQFQDESVVDDSQLPKDRFSAERLKGVDSTLKIQPAELGDSAMYLCASSLRREGSDTQYFGPGTRLTVL.

The rearrangement links TRBV7-8 to TRBJ1-1; D is unresolved. Deletions cut 0 bases from V and 2 bases from J, with 7 bases between. The CDR3 covers 14 residues. CDR1 SGHVS and CDR2 FQNEAQ come from the germline V gene. CDR3 sequence reads: CASSLASSNTEAFF. CDR3 DNA sequence: TGTGCCAGCAGCTTAGCGTCATCTAACACTGAAGCTTTCTTT.

The CDR3 region has the DNA TGTGCCAGCAGCCAGGACCTCGATCAGCCCCAGCATTTT. Its translation is CASSQDLDQPQHF. The J gene is TRBJ1-5, the V gene TRBV4-2; no definite D call. Trimming stripped 3 bases from V and 5 bases from J, with 8 bases between. Per germline, CDR1 LGHNA and CDR2 YNFKEQ. This CDR3 has 13 amino acids.

This chain links TRBV6-8 with TRBJ2-1; D gene unclear. Germline assignment: CDR1 MNHGY and CDR2 SAAAGT. Trimming left V 2 bases short and J 2 bases short, with 10 bases between. CDR3 length equals 15 residues. The CDR3 sequence: CASSYNRRPYNEQFF. As DNA, the CDR3 is TGTGCCAGCAGTTACAATAGAAGGCCCTACAATGAGCAGTTCTTC.

This clonotype was recorded a few times. The chain carries TRBV7-8 and TRBJ2-7, with D possibly matching TRBD2 (6 bases). Germline values: CDR1 SGHVS, CDR2 FQNEAQ. Trimming took 8 bases from V and 3 from J, leaving 11 bases between them. This CDR3 spans 12 amino acids. This CDR3 reads CASQKAGYEQYF. DNA for the CDR3: TGTGCCAGCCAAAAAGCGGGCTACGAGCAGTACTTC. Filled out from reference TRBV7-8 and TRBJ2-7, the complete variable domain reads GAGVSQSPRYKVAKRGQDVALRCDPISGHVSLFWYQQALGQGPEFLTYFQNEAQLDKSGLPSDRFFAERPEGSVSTLKIQRTQQEDSAVYLCASQKAGYEQYFGPGTRLTVT.

This clonotype was counted ten times or more. V usage is TRBV7-2 and J usage is TRBJ2-2, with a weak D call TRBD2 (6 bases). The CDR3 has 16 residues. CDR1 is SGHTA and CDR2 is FQGNSA in the germline V gene. Trimming took off 0 bases at V and 6 bases at J, with 14 bases between the two ends. CDR3 nucleotides: TGTGCCAGCAGCTTAGCGGGGGGATACACCGCCGGGGAGCTGTTTTTT. This codes for CASSLAGGYTAGELFF.

For the CDR3, the DNA is TGTGCCAGCAGACCATTAGGACTAGCGGGGCCAGAGACCCAGTACTTC. Its protein is CASRPLGLAGPETQYF. The chain links TRBV27 to TRBJ2-5, with TRBD2 matching 12 bases. V shed 6 bases, J shed 4 bases, and the junction held 9 bases outside the gene matches. Germline V gene sequence: CDR1 MNHEY, CDR2 SMNVEV (reference sequence). This CDR3 is 16 amino acids long.

The CDR3 sequence: CATSPGTAVQETQYF. The CDR3 DNA reads TGTGCCACCAGTCCTGGGACAGCTGTCCAAGAGACCCAGTACTTC. V is TRBV24-1 and J is TRBJ2-5, with 7 positions matching TRBD1. The V gene's germline CDR1 is KGHDR and CDR2 SFDVKD. V lost 6 bases to trimming and J lost 1 base; unmatched junction nucleotides: 7. CDR3 length equals 15 residues.

There are a few counts of this clonotype. This chain uses TRBV19 with TRBJ2-3; D is unresolved. This CDR3 has 13 amino acids. Germline V gene sequence: CDR1 LNHDA, CDR2 SQIVND (reference sequence). V shed 6 bases and J shed 2 bases, with 9 bases lying between them. CDR3 in DNA: TGTGCCAGTAGCAAGGACGCCACAGATACGCAGTATTTT. Its translation: CASSKDATDTQYF.

This clonotype was recorded a few times. The chain links TRBV28 to TRBJ2-3; D is perhaps TRBD1 (6 bases). Germline CDR1 MDHEN, CDR2 SYDVKM. The CDR3 loop spans 16 amino acids. V dropped 3 bases and J dropped 2 bases, with 15 bases sitting between them. CDR3 coding DNA: TGTGCCAGCAGTTTTTCCCTAACAGGGACCACAGATACGCAGTATTTT. Its translation is CASSFSLTGTTDTQYF.